This T cell receptor beta chain was found in a study of blood T cell repertoires in COVID-19. The data were produced by immunoSEQ multiplex PCR, yet TCRdb's version contains in-frame clones alone and is incomplete. The sample consists of nearly 250,000 clones, approximately 86% of them appearing once. The V gene lost 6 bases and the J gene lost 3 bases, with 9 bases spanning the gap. The CDR3 totals 13 residues. In germline, CDR1 is MDHEN, CDR2 SYDVKM. The sequenced sample consisted of peripheral blood. The origin of this receptor is a woman aged 55 to 70 who had recovered from COVID-19. J is TRBJ1-3 and V is TRBV28, with a possible D match to TRBD1 (5 bases). The CDR3 loop is CASRGQGGNTIYF. Here the CDR3 DNA reads TGTGCCAGCAGGGGGCAGGGTGGAAACACCATATATTTT. The full variable domain, with the rest looked up from reference TRBV28 and TRBJ1-3, is DVKVTQSSRYLVKRTGEKVFLECVQDMDHENMFWYRQDPGLGLRLIYFSYDVKMKEKGDIPEGYSVSREKKERFSLILESASTNQTSMYLCASRGQGGNTIYFGEGSWLTVV.